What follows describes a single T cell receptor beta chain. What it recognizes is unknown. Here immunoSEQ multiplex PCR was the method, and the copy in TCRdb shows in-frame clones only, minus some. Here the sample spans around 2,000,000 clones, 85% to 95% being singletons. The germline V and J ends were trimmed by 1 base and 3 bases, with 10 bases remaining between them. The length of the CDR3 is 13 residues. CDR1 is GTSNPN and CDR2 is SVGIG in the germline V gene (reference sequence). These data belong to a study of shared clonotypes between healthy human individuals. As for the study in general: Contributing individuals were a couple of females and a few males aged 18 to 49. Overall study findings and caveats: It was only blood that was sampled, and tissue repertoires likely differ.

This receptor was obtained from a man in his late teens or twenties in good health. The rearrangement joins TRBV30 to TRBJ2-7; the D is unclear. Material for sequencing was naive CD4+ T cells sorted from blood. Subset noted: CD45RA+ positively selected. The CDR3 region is CAWSGYASYEQYF. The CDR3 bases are TGTGCCTGGAGTGGGTACGCGAGCTACGAGCAGTACTTC.